The clone carrying this TCR beta chain was detected ten times or more. With 6 bases removed from V and 2 bases from J, the gap between germline ends came to 22 bases. This CDR3 is built from 17 residues. This record belongs to a study of blood T cells in healthy people across ages. Then a second PCR, running roughly 7 to 11 cycles, was carried out with a sample-barcoded 5' primer and a J-beta primer mix. TCRdb re-derived calls from the 5' RACE reads in MiXCR, one entry per CDR3 protein. The data contain about 840,000 distinct CDR3 sequences, 25% to 35% of them singletons. The sample was also linked to a second study, of T cells of mothers and their children. From that study: All RNA that had been extracted was used for cDNA synthesis at approximately 1.5 ug per 15 ul. Unrelated pairs and related pairs have their TCR recombination output shaped similarly by thymic selection.

Sequencing input: blood. The chain links TRBV12-3 or TRBV12-4 to TRBJ2-5; D might be TRBD2 (5 bases). This sequence was found in a woman aged 40-49 years in good health. The CDR3 sequence is CASSPPGEHRLQETQYF. The CDR3 region has the DNA TGTGCCAGCAGCCCCCCTGGAGAACACAGACTACAAGAGACCCAGTACTTC.